Reported below is one TCR beta chain. Its antigen is not known. These data originate in a study of CD8+ T cells in alopecia areata. Whole-study findings and limits: Normal-skin resident alphabeta T cells also appear among scalp sample sequences.

As to treatment: oral pan-JAK inhibitor, 5-10 mg twice daily. The germline CDR1 and CDR2 sequences are MNHEY and SVGAGI. This CDR3 is built from 13 residues. Trimming cost V 2 bases and J 7 bases; bases outside gene matches: 2. RNA was isolated and reverse transcribed to cDNA, the sequencing template. TCRdb keeps only in-frame clones here, not all; method: immunoSEQ multiplex PCR. The sample includes more than 150,000 clones, 50% to 60% seen only once; the top ten take approximately 3.3%. The V call is TRBV6-5, the J call TRBJ1-1, with 9 bases lining up with TRBD1. This TCR came from a human donor with alopecia areata. Sequenced here: CD4+ T cells sorted from blood, sampled at week 4, from a patient treated with tofacitinib. CDR3 loop: CASSYDRGSEAFF. The CDR3 DNA follows: TGTGCCAGCAGTTACGACAGGGGGAGTGAAGCTTTCTTT.